This T cell receptor (beta chain) was identified during a study of OX40 agonist ivuxolimab in advanced cancers. The study in broad terms: Ivuxolimab was an agonistic, fully human IgG2 monoclonal antibody directed against OX40 (CD134), a costimulatory receptor. Intravenous ivuxolimab was administered to patients every 2 weeks at six dose levels: 0.01, 0.1, 0.3, 1.5, 3 and 10 mg/kg. Among the approximately 54 dose-escalation patients, roughly 20 had hepatocellular carcinoma, around 15 melanoma, 9 renal cell carcinoma and 9 head and neck cancer. Patients were allowed to have had prior anti-PD-1, anti-PD-L1 or anti-CTLA-4 therapy, and around 43% of the dose-escalation patients had been treated with checkpoint inhibitors. In the dose-escalation cohort, around 80% of patients were male, and the mean age was roughly 60 years with a range of roughly 20 to 80. Three dose-escalation patients achieved partial responses, one with hepatocellular carcinoma and two with cutaneous melanoma. Peripheral TCRbeta sequencing was intended to test whether TCR sequence diversity was altered and clonal T-cell expansion was caused by ivuxolimab. The paper covers the monotherapy dose-escalation part of the phase I ivuxolimab trial, which included N of about 50 patients.

The CDR3 numbers 14 residues from cysteine through phenylalanine. Here the CDR3 DNA is all that survives: 42 bases in frame from base 1. V is reduced by 4 bases and J by 2 bases, leaving a spacing of 13 bases between them. From the germline V gene, CDR1 is SGDLS and CDR2 is YYNGEE. Worth noting for this clone: It has no known antigen specificity. Nothing much larger sits one base from this clone, and base qualities are not available.

The research as a whole found: Low levels of normalized T-cell clonal expansion were also seen in some nonresponding patients. After ivuxolimab, more expanded clones were found on average in CD8+ T cells than in CD4+ T cells. In the 0.1-3.0 mg/kg groups, partial responders were among the patients with the lowest normalized peripheral clonal expansion, particularly in CD8+ T cells. Clonal expansion of both CD4+ and CD8+ blood T cells was observed from baseline to week 6 at doses 0.1 to 3.0 mg/kg. Which antigens the clonally expanded peripheral T cells were specific for was not determined.

Genomic DNA was extracted from sorted cells for sequencing of the TCRbeta CDR3 region. The immunoSEQ Assay was used for sequencing of TCRbeta CDR3 regions. TCRdb took this table from immuneACCESS and kept in-frame rearrangements with V and J called. Such tables lack part of the clones; where checked against another copy, unresolved V genes explain under half of the gap, and the rest is unexplained. The sample data list some 73,000 clones, and over 80% of these were observed just once. About a tenth of the sample rests with the top ten. The trial excluded patients who had a history of autoimmune disease or were on systemic immunosuppression. In every dose cohort, peripheral blood was drawn for TCR sequencing at baseline, cycle 4 day 1, and cycle 7 day 1. Samples were obtained from an open-label, multicenter, first-in-human phase I dose-escalation trial of ivuxolimab. Adults with locally advanced or metastatic head and neck squamous cell, hepatocellular, melanoma or renal cell carcinoma were enrolled in the trial. Before TCR sequencing, CD4+ T cells and CD8+ T cells were sorted from peripheral blood as separate populations.

The material sequenced was CD4+ or CD8+ T cells sorted from blood, taken in a trial of the OX40 agonist ivuxolimab. Recombination connected TRBV9 to TRBJ2-7, with the D gene not confidently named. This clonotype was obtained from an adult with an advanced solid tumor such as melanoma, head and neck, liver or kidney cancer. The nucleotide sequence is given as TGTGCCAGCAGCCTAGGCGCACCCACCTACGAGCAGTACTTC. It encodes CASSLGAPTYEQYF.